The rows below give T cell receptor beta chains drawn from one sample of a study of T cells after yellow fever vaccination. MiXCR, run by TCRdb on the 5' RACE reads, gives a single entry per CDR3 protein. Of 450,000 to 550,000 distinct CDR3 sequences in the sample, just over 20% were seen once. The starting material was PBMCs, obtained about 20 days after the first yellow fever vaccination. Every receptor here comes from a man younger than 35 who received the YFV17D yellow fever vaccine. Each CDR3 is given with its conserved first and last residue. Each record gives: CDR3 DNA, CDR3 protein, J gene, clone size, V gene, D gene. The D gene is left open where the match is weak. Size tells how often a clone was seen (once, few, many) or the class of an expanded clone, and some rows leave it out.

cdr3_nt: TGCGCCAGCAGCTTGGGACTGGGGACATCTTACAATGAGCAGTTCTTC
cdr3_aa: CASSLGLGTSYNEQFF
j_call: TRBJ2-1
clone_size: few
v_call: TRBV5-1
d_call: .

cdr3_nt: TGTGCCAGCAGCTCGGCAGGGGGCTACGAGCAGTACTTC
cdr3_aa: CASSSAGGYEQYF
j_call: TRBJ2-7
clone_size: .
v_call: TRBV7-2
d_call: TRBD1

cdr3_nt: TGCAGCGGAAGGACTAGCGGGAGTAATGAGCAGTTCTTC
cdr3_aa: CSGRTSGSNEQFF
j_call: TRBJ2-1
clone_size: .
v_call: TRBV29-1
d_call: TRBD2

cdr3_nt: TGCGCCAGCACCCCCGACGCGCTAATAAACATTCAGTACTTC
cdr3_aa: CASTPDALINIQYF
j_call: TRBJ2-4
clone_size: .
v_call: TRBV5-1
d_call: .

cdr3_nt: TGTGCCAGCCCGACAGGGTCCTACAATGAGCAGTTCTTC
cdr3_aa: CASPTGSYNEQFF
j_call: TRBJ2-1
clone_size: few
v_call: TRBV12-3/TRBV12-4
d_call: TRBD1

cdr3_nt: TGCGCCAGCAGTCAATCGAAGGGTGAGCAGTTCTTC
cdr3_aa: CASSQSKGEQFF
j_call: TRBJ2-1
clone_size: many
v_call: TRBV23-1
d_call: .

cdr3_nt: TGCGCCAGCAGCTCCCCCGGTGGGCGGAGGGTTGGAGAGCAGTTCTTC
cdr3_aa: CASSSPGGRRVGEQFF
j_call: TRBJ2-1
clone_size: .
v_call: TRBV5-1
d_call: .

cdr3_nt: TGTGCCAGCACCGGAAGGCAAGAGACCCAGTACTTC
cdr3_aa: CASTGRQETQYF
j_call: TRBJ2-5
clone_size: .
v_call: TRBV11-2
d_call: .

cdr3_nt: TGTGCCAGCAGCACCCCGCGGGGGGGGACCTACAATGAGCAGTTCTTC
cdr3_aa: CASSTPRGGTYNEQFF
j_call: TRBJ2-1
clone_size: many
v_call: TRBV12-3/TRBV12-4
d_call: TRBD2

cdr3_nt: TGTGCCACCCTGGATCCTTCATCCTACGAGCAGTACTTC
cdr3_aa: CATLDPSSYEQYF
j_call: TRBJ2-7
clone_size: .
v_call: TRBV3-1
d_call: .

cdr3_nt: TGTGCCAGCAGCATCACAGATACGCAGTATTTT
cdr3_aa: CASSITDTQYF
j_call: TRBJ2-3
clone_size: many
v_call: TRBV19
d_call: .

cdr3_nt: TGCAGTGCTAGAGGTCTAGCGGGGTACGATGAGCAGTTCTTC
cdr3_aa: CSARGLAGYDEQFF
j_call: TRBJ2-1
clone_size: few
v_call: TRBV20-1
d_call: TRBD2

cdr3_nt: TGTGCCAGCAGCCAAGGTTGGAATCAGCCCCAGCATTTT
cdr3_aa: CASSQGWNQPQHF
j_call: TRBJ1-5
clone_size: .
v_call: TRBV3-1
d_call: .

cdr3_nt: TGTGCCAGCAGCGTGTCGGGGGGTGCCCAAGAGACCCAGTACTTC
cdr3_aa: CASSVSGGAQETQYF
j_call: TRBJ2-5
clone_size: .
v_call: TRBV9
d_call: TRBD2

cdr3_nt: TGTGCCAGCAGCCAACGTCAAATGAACACTGAAGCTTTCTTT
cdr3_aa: CASSQRQMNTEAFF
j_call: TRBJ1-1
clone_size: .
v_call: TRBV3-1
d_call: .

cdr3_nt: TGTGCCAGCAGGGCGGGACAGATAAATTCACCCCTCCACTTT
cdr3_aa: CASRAGQINSPLHF
j_call: TRBJ1-6
clone_size: .
v_call: TRBV7-2
d_call: TRBD1

cdr3_nt: TGTGCCACCTCGTCCTCCTCTGGGGCCAACGTCCTGACTTTC
cdr3_aa: CATSSSSGANVLTF
j_call: TRBJ2-6
clone_size: .
v_call: TRBV2
d_call: .

cdr3_nt: TGTGCCAGCAGTACCGGGACAGGGGTTACGGCTTTCTTT
cdr3_aa: CASSTGTGVTAFF
j_call: TRBJ1-1
clone_size: .
v_call: TRBV12-3/TRBV12-4
d_call: TRBD1

cdr3_nt: TGTGCCAGCAGCCCGACAGGGTATAGCAATCAGCCCCAGCATTTT
cdr3_aa: CASSPTGYSNQPQHF
j_call: TRBJ1-5
clone_size: .
v_call: TRBV6-1
d_call: TRBD1

cdr3_nt: TGTGCCAGCAGTTACACGCTTAACGGGGGGGGATATACTCAGGGGCAGTTCTTC
cdr3_aa: CASSYTLNGGGYTQGQFF
j_call: TRBJ2-1
clone_size: .
v_call: TRBV6-5
d_call: TRBD2

cdr3_nt: TGTGCCACCAGTGCCACACCGATGGACATTCAGTACTTC
cdr3_aa: CATSATPMDIQYF
j_call: TRBJ2-4
clone_size: few
v_call: TRBV24-1
d_call: .

cdr3_nt: TGTGCCAGCAGCTCGCCCTTAGCGGGGGCAGAGGATACGCAGTATTTT
cdr3_aa: CASSSPLAGAEDTQYF
j_call: TRBJ2-3
clone_size: .
v_call: TRBV11-2
d_call: TRBD2

cdr3_nt: TGTGCCAGCAGTGAGGCAGCGGGGGGATACAATGAGCAGTTCTTC
cdr3_aa: CASSEAAGGYNEQFF
j_call: TRBJ2-1
clone_size: few
v_call: TRBV2
d_call: TRBD2

cdr3_nt: TGCAGTGCTCCGGCGGGGGAGAACTACGAGCAGTACTTC
cdr3_aa: CSAPAGENYEQYF
j_call: TRBJ2-7
clone_size: .
v_call: TRBV20-1
d_call: TRBD2

cdr3_nt: TGTGCCACTTCCCAGATGGGGACGGGACCGTACGAGCAGTACTTC
cdr3_aa: CATSQMGTGPYEQYF
j_call: TRBJ2-7
clone_size: .
v_call: TRBV6-2/TRBV6-3
d_call: .

cdr3_nt: TGTGCCAGCTCACCAAGGACATACAATGAGCAGTTCTTC
cdr3_aa: CASSPRTYNEQFF
j_call: TRBJ2-1
clone_size: many
v_call: TRBV18
d_call: .

cdr3_nt: TGCAGCGTGACCCTCGGGACAGTGCCGTATTTT
cdr3_aa: CSVTLGTVPYF
j_call: TRBJ2-3
clone_size: .
v_call: TRBV29-1
d_call: TRBD1

cdr3_nt: TGTGCCAGCAGCTTAGGCCGGGACAGGCCCTACGAGCAGTACTTC
cdr3_aa: CASSLGRDRPYEQYF
j_call: TRBJ2-7
clone_size: few
v_call: TRBV7-9
d_call: TRBD1

cdr3_nt: TGCGCCAGCACCCTTCGGGAGAACACTGAAGCTTTCTTT
cdr3_aa: CASTLRENTEAFF
j_call: TRBJ1-1
clone_size: many
v_call: TRBV5-1
d_call: .

cdr3_nt: TGTGCCAGCTCCCTCGGGGACAGGGGCACCTCAATCTCCTACGAGCAGTACTTC
cdr3_aa: CASSLGDRGTSISYEQYF
j_call: TRBJ2-7
clone_size: .
v_call: TRBV11-1
d_call: TRBD1

cdr3_nt: TGTGCTAGTGGTACCGCAGGGGCGAACACCGGGGAGCTGTTTTTT
cdr3_aa: CASGTAGANTGELFF
j_call: TRBJ2-2
clone_size: .
v_call: TRBV12-5
d_call: .

cdr3_nt: TGTGCCAGCACCGAGGAGGTTGCGCCCCAGCATTTT
cdr3_aa: CASTEEVAPQHF
j_call: TRBJ1-5
clone_size: few
v_call: TRBV28
d_call: .

cdr3_nt: TGCAGTGCTAGACGGGGACAGGTCGTCGAGCAGTACTTC
cdr3_aa: CSARRGQVVEQYF
j_call: TRBJ2-7
clone_size: .
v_call: TRBV20-1
d_call: TRBD1

cdr3_nt: TGTGCCAGCAGCCGGACCGATAACAATGAGCAGTTCTTC
cdr3_aa: CASSRTDNNEQFF
j_call: TRBJ2-1
clone_size: .
v_call: TRBV6-1
d_call: .

cdr3_nt: TGCGCCAGCAGCTTTTCAGGGGGCACCGGGGAGCTGTTTTTT
cdr3_aa: CASSFSGGTGELFF
j_call: TRBJ2-2
clone_size: many
v_call: TRBV5-1
d_call: TRBD1

cdr3_nt: TGTGCCAGCAGCTTGAGGTTCTCTAGCACAGATACGCAGTATTTT
cdr3_aa: CASSLRFSSTDTQYF
j_call: TRBJ2-3
clone_size: few
v_call: TRBV5-5
d_call: .

cdr3_nt: TGCGCCAGCAGCCAAGATCGCCAGGGTGATCCCTATGGCTACACCTTC
cdr3_aa: CASSQDRQGDPYGYTF
j_call: TRBJ1-2
clone_size: once
v_call: TRBV4-3
d_call: .

cdr3_nt: TGTGCCAGCAAGCAGGGGCTATCATTCGATGAGCAGTTCTTC
cdr3_aa: CASKQGLSFDEQFF
j_call: TRBJ2-1
clone_size: .
v_call: TRBV6-1
d_call: .

cdr3_nt: TGTGCCACCAGTGATACTCGGGCGGTCGACAATGAGCAGTTCTTC
cdr3_aa: CATSDTRAVDNEQFF
j_call: TRBJ2-1
clone_size: .
v_call: TRBV24-1
d_call: .

cdr3_nt: TGCGGCAGCAGCTACCAGGAGATAGGTGAAAAACTGTTTTTT
cdr3_aa: CGSSYQEIGEKLFF
j_call: TRBJ1-4
clone_size: .
v_call: TRBV5-1
d_call: .

cdr3_nt: TGTGCCAGCAGTTTAGCGCGGGGGTCCGGTCGCTCAGATACGCAGTATTTT
cdr3_aa: CASSLARGSGRSDTQYF
j_call: TRBJ2-3
clone_size: few
v_call: TRBV12-3/TRBV12-4
d_call: TRBD2

cdr3_nt: TGTGCCAGCAGTTACCCTACAGGGGATACGCAGTATTTT
cdr3_aa: CASSYPTGDTQYF
j_call: TRBJ2-3
clone_size: few
v_call: TRBV6-6
d_call: .

cdr3_nt: TGTGCCATCAAGGGACAGGGAATCGGGGAGCTGTTTTTT
cdr3_aa: CAIKGQGIGELFF
j_call: TRBJ2-2
clone_size: few
v_call: TRBV10-3
d_call: TRBD1

cdr3_nt: TGTGCCAGCAGTTTATGGGGGGTTGGAGGAGAAGAGACCCAGTACTTC
cdr3_aa: CASSLWGVGGEETQYF
j_call: TRBJ2-5
clone_size: few
v_call: TRBV12-3/TRBV12-4
d_call: .

cdr3_nt: TGTGCCAGCAGTGATTCTGGCTCCGAGTTCTTC
cdr3_aa: CASSDSGSEFF
j_call: TRBJ2-1
clone_size: .
v_call: TRBV6-2/TRBV6-3
d_call: .

cdr3_nt: TGCGCCAGCAGCCCCTGGATCGGGACAGCAAATGAAAAACTGTTTTTT
cdr3_aa: CASSPWIGTANEKLFF
j_call: TRBJ1-4
clone_size: few
v_call: TRBV4-3
d_call: TRBD1

cdr3_nt: TGTGCCATCAGTGACCCGCGCGGAGGTTCTACGCTCTATGGCTACACCTTC
cdr3_aa: CAISDPRGGSTLYGYTF
j_call: TRBJ1-2
clone_size: .
v_call: TRBV10-3
d_call: .

cdr3_nt: TGCGCCAGCCAGACGGACCCGGCGGTCTACGAGCAGTACTTC
cdr3_aa: CASQTDPAVYEQYF
j_call: TRBJ2-7
clone_size: few
v_call: TRBV5-1
d_call: .

cdr3_nt: TGCGCCAGCAGCCAAGGTGTTTTTGTATGGGACACTGAAGCTTTCTTT
cdr3_aa: CASSQGVFVWDTEAFF
j_call: TRBJ1-1
clone_size: few
v_call: TRBV4-3
d_call: .

cdr3_nt: TGTGCCAGCAGCCCCTTGAGATCCACACTGAACACTGAAGCTTTCTTT
cdr3_aa: CASSPLRSTLNTEAFF
j_call: TRBJ1-1
clone_size: few
v_call: TRBV11-2
d_call: .

cdr3_nt: TGTGCCAGCAGCTTGGGGCGAGGAGCTTTTATCACCGGGGAGCTGTTTTTT
cdr3_aa: CASSLGRGAFITGELFF
j_call: TRBJ2-2
clone_size: .
v_call: TRBV7-9
d_call: .

cdr3_nt: TGTGCCAGTAGCCCCTCGACAGGTTACTACTATGGCTACACCTTC
cdr3_aa: CASSPSTGYYYGYTF
j_call: TRBJ1-2
clone_size: .
v_call: TRBV19
d_call: .

cdr3_nt: TGCGCCAGCAGGGGGTTGGGGCCCGGCACAGATACGCAGTATTTT
cdr3_aa: CASRGLGPGTDTQYF
j_call: TRBJ2-3
clone_size: few
v_call: TRBV5-1
d_call: .

cdr3_nt: TGCAGTGCTAGGACCTGGACTAGCGAAGAGACCCAGTACTTC
cdr3_aa: CSARTWTSEETQYF
j_call: TRBJ2-5
clone_size: .
v_call: TRBV20-1
d_call: TRBD2

cdr3_nt: TGTGCTAGTGGTTTGGTACCGGGGGGTGCTAGTGAGACCCAGTACTTC
cdr3_aa: CASGLVPGGASETQYF
j_call: TRBJ2-5
clone_size: .
v_call: TRBV12-5
d_call: TRBD2

cdr3_nt: TGCAGTGCCCAAAAACTAGCGGGGGGCACAGATACGCAGTATTTT
cdr3_aa: CSAQKLAGGTDTQYF
j_call: TRBJ2-3
clone_size: few
v_call: TRBV20-1
d_call: TRBD2